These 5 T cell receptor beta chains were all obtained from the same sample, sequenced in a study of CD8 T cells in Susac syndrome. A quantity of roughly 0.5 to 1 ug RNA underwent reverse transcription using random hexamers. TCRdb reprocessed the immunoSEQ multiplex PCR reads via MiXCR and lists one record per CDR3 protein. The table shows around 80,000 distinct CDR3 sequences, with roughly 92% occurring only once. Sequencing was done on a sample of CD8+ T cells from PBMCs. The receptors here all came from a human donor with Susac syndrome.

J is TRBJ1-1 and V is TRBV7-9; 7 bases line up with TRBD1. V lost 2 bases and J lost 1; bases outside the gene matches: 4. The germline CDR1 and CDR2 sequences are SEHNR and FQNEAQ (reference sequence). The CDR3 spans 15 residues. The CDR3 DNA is TGTGCCAGCAGCTTAACAGGGGTAGGGAACACTGAAGCTTTCTTT. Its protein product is CASSLTGVGNTEAFF.

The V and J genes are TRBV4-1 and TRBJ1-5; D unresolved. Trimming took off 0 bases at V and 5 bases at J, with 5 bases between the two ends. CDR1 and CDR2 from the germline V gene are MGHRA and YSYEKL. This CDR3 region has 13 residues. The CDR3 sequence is CASSQDQDQPQHF. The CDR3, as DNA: TGCGCCAGCAGCCAAGATCAGGATCAGCCCCAGCATTTT.

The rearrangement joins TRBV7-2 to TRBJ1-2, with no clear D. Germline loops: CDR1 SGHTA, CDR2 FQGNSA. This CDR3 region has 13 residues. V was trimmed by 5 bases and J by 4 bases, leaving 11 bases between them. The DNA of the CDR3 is TGTGCCAGCAGCCTCTTTCAAGGCTATGGCTACACCTTC. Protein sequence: CASSLFQGYGYTF.

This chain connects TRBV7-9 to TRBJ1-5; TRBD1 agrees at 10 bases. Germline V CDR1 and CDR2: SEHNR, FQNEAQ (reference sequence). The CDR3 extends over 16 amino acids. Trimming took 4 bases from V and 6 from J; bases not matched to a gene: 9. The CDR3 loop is CASSSQRQGASQPQHF. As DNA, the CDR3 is TGTGCCAGCAGCTCCCAACGACAGGGGGCTTCTCAGCCCCAGCATTTT.

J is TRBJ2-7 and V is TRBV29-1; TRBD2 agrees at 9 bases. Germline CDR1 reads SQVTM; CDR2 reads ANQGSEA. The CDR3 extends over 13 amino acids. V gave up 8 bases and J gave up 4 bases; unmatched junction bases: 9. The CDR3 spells CSTTSGSYYEQYF. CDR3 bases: TGCAGCACAACTAGCGGGTCTTATTACGAGCAGTACTTC.